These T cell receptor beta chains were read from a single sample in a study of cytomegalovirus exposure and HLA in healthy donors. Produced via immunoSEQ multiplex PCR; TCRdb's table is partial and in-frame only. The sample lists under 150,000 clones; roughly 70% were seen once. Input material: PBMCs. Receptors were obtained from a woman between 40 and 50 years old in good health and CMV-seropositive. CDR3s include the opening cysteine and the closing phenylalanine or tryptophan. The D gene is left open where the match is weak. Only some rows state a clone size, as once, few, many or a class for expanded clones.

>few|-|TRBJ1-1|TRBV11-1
CASSLYVPGTEAFF
TGTGCCAGCAGCTTATATGTACCGGGCACTGAAGCTTTCTTT
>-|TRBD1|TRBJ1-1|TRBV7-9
CASSLWVGTGWYEAFF
TGTGCCAGCAGCTTATGGGTGGGGACAGGGTGGTATGAAGCTTTCTTT
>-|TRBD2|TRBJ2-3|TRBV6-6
CASRATRTSGSDTQYF
TGTGCCAGCAGGGCGACTCGGACTAGCGGTTCAGATACGCAGTATTTT
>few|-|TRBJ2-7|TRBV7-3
CASSSRGGGVEQYF
TGTGCCAGCAGCTCCCGTGGGGGGGGCGTCGAGCAGTACTTC
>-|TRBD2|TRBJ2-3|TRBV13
CASSSLAGTSTDTQYF
TGTGCCAGCAGCTCACTAGCGGGAACTAGCACAGATACGCAGTATTTT
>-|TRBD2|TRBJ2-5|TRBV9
CASSVGGSGDGSQETQYF
TGTGCCAGCAGCGTAGGAGGGAGCGGGGACGGAAGCCAAGAGACCCAGTACTTC
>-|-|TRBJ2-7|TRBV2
CASSARTQTAYEQYF
TGTGCCAGCAGCGCCCGGACACAAACCGCCTACGAGCAGTACTTC
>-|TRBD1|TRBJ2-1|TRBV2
CASRLGQGPYNEQFF
TGTGCCAGCAGACTGGGACAGGGGCCATACAATGAGCAGTTCTTC
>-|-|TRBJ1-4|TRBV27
CASSFTGSKLFF
TGTGCCAGCAGTTTCACTGGGAGTAAACTGTTTTTT
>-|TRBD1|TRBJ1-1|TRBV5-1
CASRFGTGAVNTEAFF
TGCGCCAGCAGATTTGGGACAGGGGCGGTGAACACTGAAGCTTTCTTT
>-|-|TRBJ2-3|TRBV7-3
CASSLRARTDTQYF
TGTGCCAGCAGCTTAAGGGCCCGCACAGATACGCAGTATTTT
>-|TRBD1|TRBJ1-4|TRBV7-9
CASSQSGRDSNEKLFF
TGTGCCAGCAGCCAATCGGGTCGGGACAGTAATGAAAAACTGTTTTTT
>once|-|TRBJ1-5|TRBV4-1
CASSQEATRAVGPQHF
TGCGCCAGCAGCCAAGAGGCAACCAGGGCGGTAGGGCCCCAGCATTTT
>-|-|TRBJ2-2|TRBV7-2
CASSQTGAGELFF
TGTGCCAGCAGCCAGACGGGTGCCGGGGAGCTGTTTTTT
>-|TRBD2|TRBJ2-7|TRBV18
CASSPLGGRASYEQYF
TGTGCCAGCTCACCGCTGGGCGGGAGGGCCTCCTACGAGCAGTACTTC
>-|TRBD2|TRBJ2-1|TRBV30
CAWRGLAGVNEQFF
TGTGCCTGGAGGGGACTAGCGGGAGTCAATGAGCAGTTCTTC
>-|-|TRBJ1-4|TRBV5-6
CASSPGHLTNEKLFF
TGTGCCAGCAGCCCGGGACATCTAACTAATGAAAAACTGTTTTTT
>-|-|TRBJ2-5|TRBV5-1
CASSLYRGRETQYF
TGCGCCAGCAGCTTGTACCGGGGTCGAGAGACCCAGTACTTC
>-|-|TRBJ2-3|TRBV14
CASSPWRGASTDTQYF
TGTGCCAGCAGCCCTTGGAGGGGCGCGAGCACAGATACGCAGTATTTT
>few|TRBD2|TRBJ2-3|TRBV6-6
CASSYFGGSTDTQYF
TGTGCCAGCAGTTACTTCGGGGGGTCCACAGATACGCAGTATTTT
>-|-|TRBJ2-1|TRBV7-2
CASSLNAVEQFF
TGTGCCAGCAGCTTAAACGCAGTGGAGCAGTTCTTC
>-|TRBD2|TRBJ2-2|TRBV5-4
CASRSSGGNTGELFF
TGTGCCAGCAGGTCTAGCGGGGGGAACACCGGGGAGCTGTTTTTT
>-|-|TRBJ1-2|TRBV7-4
CANSLAHKQGWCYGYTF
TGTGCCAACAGCTTAGCGCATAAACAGGGTTGGTGCTATGGCTACACCTTC
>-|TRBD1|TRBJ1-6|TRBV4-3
CASSQDAVQGSKNSPLHF
TGCGCCAGCAGCCAAGATGCGGTACAGGGGTCGAAAAATTCACCCCTCCACTTT
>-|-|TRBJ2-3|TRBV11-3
CASSPREPTDTQYF
TGTGCCAGCAGCCCCCGGGAGCCCACAGATACGCAGTATTTT
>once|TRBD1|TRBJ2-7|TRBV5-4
CASSLTGGNPYEQYF
TGTGCCAGCAGCTTGACAGGGGGGAATCCGTACGAGCAGTACTTC
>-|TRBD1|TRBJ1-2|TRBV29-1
CSVEDQRQGARGYTF
TGCAGCGTTGAAGATCAGCGACAGGGGGCGCGTGGCTACACCTTC
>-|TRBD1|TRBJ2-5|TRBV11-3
CASSKRDREYQETQYF
TGTGCCAGCAGCAAACGTGACAGGGAGTACCAAGAGACCCAGTACTTC
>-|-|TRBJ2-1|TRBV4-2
CASSQEGPGGTYNEQFF
TGTGCCAGCAGCCAAGAGGGCCCCGGAGGGACCTACAATGAGCAGTTCTTC
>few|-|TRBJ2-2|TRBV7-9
CASSLAGTNTGELFF
TGTGCCAGCAGCTTGGCCGGGACTAACACCGGGGAGCTGTTTTTT
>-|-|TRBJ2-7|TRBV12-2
CASRQRWLPGLAGEEQYF
TGTGCAAGTCGCCAACGTTGGTTACCGGGACTAGCGGGAGAGGAGCAGTACTTC
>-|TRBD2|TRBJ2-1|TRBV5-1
CASSFRGGTREQFF
TGCGCCAGCAGCTTTCGGGGGGGCACAAGGGAGCAGTTCTTC
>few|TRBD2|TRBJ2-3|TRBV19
CASSKLAGGADTQYF
TGTGCCAGTAGTAAGCTAGCGGGAGGGGCAGATACGCAGTATTTT
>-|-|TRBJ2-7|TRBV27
CASSFLRLGGAVEQYF
TGTGCCAGCAGTTTTCTTCGTTTAGGGGGAGCGGTCGAGCAGTACTTC
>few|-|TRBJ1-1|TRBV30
CAWSVESGTEAFF
TGTGCCTGGAGTGTCGAGAGTGGCACTGAAGCTTTCTTT
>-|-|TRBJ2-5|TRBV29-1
CSVEDQGYGPQYF
TGCAGCGTTGAAGATCAGGGGTACGGACCCCAGTACTTC
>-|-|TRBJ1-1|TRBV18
CASSLTRDNTEAFF
TGTGCCAGCTCACTTACACGGGATAACACTGAAGCTTTCTTT
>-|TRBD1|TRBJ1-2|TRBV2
CASRDRAYYGYTF
TGTGCCAGCAGGGACAGGGCATACTATGGCTACACCTTC
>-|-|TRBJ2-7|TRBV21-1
CASSKVQTGREAYEQYF
TGTGCCAGCAGCAAAGTGCAGACTGGGCGGGAGGCGTACGAGCAGTACTTC
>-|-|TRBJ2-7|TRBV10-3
CAISEPLTRAYEQYF
TGTGCCATCAGTGAACCTTTAACGAGGGCCTACGAGCAGTACTTC
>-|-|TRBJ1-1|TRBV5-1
CATRESTSGGQAFF
TGCGCCACCCGTGAATCTACTAGCGGAGGCCAAGCTTTCTTT
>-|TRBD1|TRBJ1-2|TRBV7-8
CASTRDRDNYGYTF
TGTGCCAGCACCAGGGACAGGGACAACTATGGCTACACCTTC
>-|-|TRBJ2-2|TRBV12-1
CASSFEQAHTGELFF
TGTGCCAGCAGCTTTGAGCAGGCCCACACCGGGGAGCTGTTTTTT
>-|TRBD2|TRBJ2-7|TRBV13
CASSTRGGLAGSYEQYF
TGTGCCAGCAGCACCAGAGGGGGGCTAGCGGGGTCCTACGAGCAGTACTTC
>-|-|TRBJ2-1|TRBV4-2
CASRRELSYNEQFF
TGTGCCAGCAGGAGGGAGTTGTCCTACAATGAGCAGTTCTTC
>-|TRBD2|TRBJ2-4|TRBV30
CAWTAGAGGILAKNIQYF
TGTGCCTGGACAGCGGGAGCGGGGGGAATTTTAGCCAAAAACATTCAGTACTTC
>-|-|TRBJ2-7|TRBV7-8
CASSKRTALLSYEQYF
TGTGCCAGCAGCAAGCGGACAGCCTTGCTCTCCTACGAGCAGTACTTC
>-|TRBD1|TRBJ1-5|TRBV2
CASMAEGAQPQHF
TGTGCCAGCATGGCGGAGGGGGCTCAGCCCCAGCATTTT